This passage covers 21 T cell receptor beta chains from one sample sequenced in a study of cytomegalovirus exposure and HLA in healthy donors. PCR used 60 Vbeta primers and 13 Jbeta primers. Measured with immunoSEQ multiplex PCR; TCRdb has only the in-frame clones, and not every one. The data hold 130,000 or so clones, with approximately 72% observed a single time. Sequencing input: PBMCs. The receptor source for this set is a man in his late teens or twenties in good health and CMV-seronegative.

The rearrangement uses TRBV28 and TRBJ2-5, with 7 nucleotides matching TRBD1. The CDR3 consists of 13 residues. The V gene's germline CDR1 is MDHEN and CDR2 SYDVKM. V lost 6 bases and J lost 6; bases outside the gene matches: 7. The CDR3 loop reads CASSLGQPQTQYF. In nucleotides, the CDR3 is TGTGCCAGCAGCCTGGGACAGCCTCAGACCCAGTACTTC.

V and J are TRBV5-4 and TRBJ2-3, with D perhaps TRBD1 (6 bases). CDR1 and CDR2 from the germline V gene are SGHNT and YYREEE (reference sequence). The ends were cut back, 5 bases at V and 0 bases at J, with 13 bases in the middle. The CDR3 is 15 residues long. In DNA, the CDR3 is TGTGCCAGCAGTCCTCCGGGACACAGCACAGATACGCAGTATTTT. Residues: CASSPPGHSTDTQYF.

In this sample, this clone turned up a few times. V usage is TRBV6-1 and J usage is TRBJ2-1; no clear D. Looked up from germline, CDR1 is MNHNS and CDR2 is SASEGT. The CDR3 totals 14 residues. The V end was cut by 8 bases, the J end by 8 bases, with 19 bases between. CDR3 nucleotides: TGTGCCAGCCTCACACCCCTCCCGCAGGATGAGCAGTTCTTC. It codes for CASLTPLPQDEQFF.

The rearrangement uses TRBV18 and TRBJ1-2; TRBD1 aligns across 9 bases. The CDR3 has 14 amino acids. The V gene's germline CDR1 is KGHSH and CDR2 LQKENI. V was clipped by 3 bases and J by 7 bases; unmatched bases: 6. CDR3 amino acids: CASSPKTGGFGYTF. The CDR3 DNA reads TGTGCCAGCTCACCTAAGACAGGGGGTTTTGGCTACACCTTC.

J is TRBJ2-4 and V is TRBV10-2; D might be TRBD1 (6 bases). V was cut by 6 bases and J by 10 bases, with 22 bases left in between. Germline CDR1 reads WSHSY; CDR2 reads SAAADI. The CDR3 length is 15 residues. The chain's CDR3 is CASRMGYPLGQIQYF. CDR3 DNA sequence: TGCGCCAGCAGGATGGGCTATCCGCTAGGACAGATTCAGTACTTC.

The CDR3 sequence is CASSYYRQAPRGYTF. Here the CDR3 DNA reads TGTGCCAGCAGTTACTATCGGCAGGCGCCCCGGGGCTACACCTTC. This sequence joins TRBV6-6 and TRBJ1-2; D gene unclear. This CDR3 is 15 amino acids long. The germline CDR1 and CDR2 sequences are MNHNY and SVGAGI (reference sequence). V lost 1 base and J 8 bases, leaving 17 bases between the germline ends.

This chain links TRBV6-5 with TRBJ1-6; D uncertain. V was clipped by 0 bases and J by 14 bases, with 14 bases between them. CDR3 length: 14 residues. CDR1 is MNHEY, CDR2 SVGAGI, per germline. CDR3 nucleotide sequence: TGTGCCAGCAGTTACTCGGCGGGAACTGGGGCCCTCCACTTT. Residues: CASSYSAGTGALHF.

This chain connects TRBV6-1 to TRBJ1-5; TRBD1 matches at 7 bases. The CDR3 is 18 residues long. Germline V lookup: CDR1 MNHNS, CDR2 SASEGT. V gave up 1 base and J gave up 6 bases; unmatched junction bases: 15. Here the CDR3 DNA reads TGTGCCAGCAGTGAAGGTCGAATGTACAGGGGTAAGAGTCAGCCCCAGCATTTT. This translates into CASSEGRMYRGKSQPQHF.

This chain connects TRBV6-1 to TRBJ2-7; D call uncertain. Between the trimmed V and J ends, which lost 4 bases and 2 bases, there was a span of 9 bases. From germline, CDR1 is MNHNS and CDR2 SASEGT. CDR3 size: 13 residues. CDR3 sequence reads: CASSVRYPYEQYF. The CDR3 DNA reads as TGTGCCAGCAGTGTCCGCTACCCCTACGAGCAGTACTTC.

The chain joins TRBV6-6 to TRBJ2-5; weak D call: TRBD1 (6 bases). This CDR3 is 14 amino acids long. Trimming stripped 5 bases from V and 5 bases from J, with 15 bases between. Germline V gene lookup returns CDR1 MNHNY and CDR2 SVGAGI (reference sequence). The CDR3 DNA is TGTGCCAGCAGTCGGGGCAGGGGTGGGGAGACCCAGTACTTC. As protein: CASSRGRGGETQYF.

The gene calls are TRBV5-5 and TRBJ1-1; TRBD1 agrees at 10 bases. The CDR3 loop spans 16 amino acids. V lost 4 bases and J lost 6; bases outside the gene matches: 12. Germline V gene data show CDR1 as SGHKS and CDR2 as YYEKEE (reference sequence). CDR3 DNA sequence: TGTGCCAGCAGCCCCGGGACAGGGGCCCCTATTGCTGAAGCTTTCTTT. This sequence encodes CASSPGTGAPIAEAFF. The variable domain in full, completed from reference TRBV5-5 and TRBJ1-1, reads DAGVTQSPTHLIKTRGQQVTLRCSPISGHKSVSWYQQVLGQGPQFIFQYYEKEERGRGNFPDRFSARQFPNYSSELNVNALLLGDSALYLCASSPGTGAPIAEAFFGQGTRLTVV.

This clone was counted a few times. Here the CDR3 DNA reads TGTGCCAGCGGCAGGGGGGCCAAAGAGACCCAGTACTTC. This sequence encodes CASGRGAKETQYF. The V gene is TRBV7-3, the J gene TRBJ2-5, with D possibly matching TRBD1 (7 bases). The CDR3 sequence is 13 residues long. Per the germline V gene, CDR1 is SGHTA and CDR2 is FQGTGA. The V end lost 8 bases, the J end lost 3 bases, and 13 bases lay between the germline ends.

This chain uses TRBV7-9 with TRBJ1-1; D is perhaps TRBD1 (5 bases). This CDR3 has 14 residues. Trimming took off 6 bases at V and 1 base at J, with 12 bases between the two ends. The germline V gene has CDR1 SEHNR and CDR2 FQNEAQ (reference sequence). The CDR3 nucleotides read TGTGCCAGCAGGGCCGGGACTACGAACACTGAAGCTTTCTTT. Residues: CASRAGTTNTEAFF.

The chain is built from TRBV19 and TRBJ2-4, with 12 bases that match TRBD2. Trimming cost V 7 bases and J 1 base; bases outside gene matches: 5. Germline V CDR1 and CDR2: LNHDA, SQIVND (reference sequence). The CDR3 contains 16 residues. DNA for the CDR3: TGTGCCAGTAACCTAGCGGGAGGGGCGGCCAAAAACATTCAGTACTTC. This codes for CASNLAGGAAKNIQYF.

This rearrangement joins TRBV14 to TRBJ2-1; D might be TRBD2 (7 bases). The CDR3 is made up of 15 amino acids. The V end lost 2 bases, the J end lost 9 bases, and 17 bases lay between the germline ends. Germline V gene lookup returns CDR1 SGHDN and CDR2 FVKESK. The CDR3 spells CASSQPGGRGGEQFF. CDR3 in DNA: TGTGCCAGCAGCCAACCCGGGGGAAGGGGGGGTGAGCAGTTCTTC.

The V gene is TRBV11-2, the J gene TRBJ1-2; perhaps TRBD1 as D (5 bases). The CDR3 spans 17 residues. The germline gives CDR1 SGHAT, CDR2 FQNNGV. Deletions cut 1 base from V and 3 bases from J, with 18 bases between. The CDR3: CASSLVLKGTGDYGYTF. The CDR3 nucleotides read TGTGCCAGCAGCTTAGTTTTGAAGGGAACGGGGGACTATGGCTACACCTTC.

This clone was counted a few times. The rearrangement uses TRBV19 and TRBJ1-1; 10 bases map to TRBD1. The J segment lost 4 bases and the V segment lost 5 bases, leaving 4 bases of the junction unmatched. This CDR3 has 14 residues. Germline CDR1 is LNHDA and CDR2 is SQIVND (reference sequence). The CDR3, as DNA: TGTGCCAGTAGTGGGGGACAGGGGATCACTGAAGCTTTCTTT. Protein: CASSGGQGITEAFF. The complete variable domain, with remaining parts taken from reference TRBV19 and TRBJ1-1, reads DGGITQSPKYLFRKEGQNVTLSCEQNLNHDAMYWYRQDPGQGLRLIYYSQIVNDFQKGDIAEGYSVSREKKESFPLTVTSAQKNPTAFYLCASSGGQGITEAFFGQGTRLTVV.

This clone was detected a few times. CDR3 protein: CASSFNRASGYSNQPQHF. As DNA, the CDR3 is TGTGCCAGTAGTTTTAACAGGGCATCGGGCTATAGCAATCAGCCCCAGCATTTT. The chain carries TRBV19 and TRBJ1-5; TRBD1 is a possible D gene (6 bases). V lost 5 bases and J lost 0, with 20 bases in between. CDR3 length: 18 amino acids. The V gene's germline CDR1 is LNHDA and CDR2 SQIVND (reference sequence). Full variable domain (missing parts from reference TRBV19 and TRBJ1-5): DGGITQSPKYLFRKEGQNVTLSCEQNLNHDAMYWYRQDPGQGLRLIYYSQIVNDFQKGDIAEGYSVSREKKESFPLTVTSAQKNPTAFYLCASSFNRASGYSNQPQHFGDGTRLSIL.

The rearrangement uses TRBV27 and TRBJ2-7; possible D gene TRBD1, 5 bases. The CDR3 is 12 residues long. V was cut by 3 bases and J by 4 bases, with 7 bases left in between. In germline, CDR1 is MNHEY, CDR2 SMNVEV (reference sequence). The CDR3 loop is CASSFDRYEQYF. CDR3 sequence (DNA): TGTGCCAGCAGTTTCGACAGATACGAGCAGTACTTC.

This clone has a single count. V and J are TRBV7-6 and TRBJ2-1; perhaps TRBD2 as D (5 bases). The CDR3 has 15 amino acids. V lost 1 base to trimming and J lost 6 bases, with 13 bases between them. Per germline, CDR1 SGHVS and CDR2 FNYEAQ. This chain's CDR3 is CASSLGGRGINEQFF. The DNA for the CDR3 is TGTGCCAGCAGCTTAGGAGGTCGGGGTATCAATGAGCAGTTCTTC.

This chain uses TRBV5-1 with TRBJ2-7; D is possibly TRBD1 (6 bases). The V gene lost 5 bases and the J gene lost 3 bases, with 21 bases spanning the gap. CDR1 SGHRS and CDR2 YFSETQ come from the germline V gene. This CDR3 is 16 amino acids long. The chain's CDR3 is CASRHTPGTQGYEQYF. DNA for the CDR3: TGCGCCAGCAGACACACGCCAGGGACACAGGGCTACGAGCAGTACTTC.